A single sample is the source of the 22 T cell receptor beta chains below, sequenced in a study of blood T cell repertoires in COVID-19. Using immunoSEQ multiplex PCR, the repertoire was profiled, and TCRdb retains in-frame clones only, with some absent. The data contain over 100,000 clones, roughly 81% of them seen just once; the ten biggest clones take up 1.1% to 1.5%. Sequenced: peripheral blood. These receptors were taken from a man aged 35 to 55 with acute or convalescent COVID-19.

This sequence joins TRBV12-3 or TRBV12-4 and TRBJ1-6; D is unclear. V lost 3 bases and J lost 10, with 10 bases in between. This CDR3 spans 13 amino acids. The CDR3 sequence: CASSLTSGSPLHF. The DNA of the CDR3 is TGTGCCAGCAGTTTGACCTCGGGGTCACCCCTCCACTTT.

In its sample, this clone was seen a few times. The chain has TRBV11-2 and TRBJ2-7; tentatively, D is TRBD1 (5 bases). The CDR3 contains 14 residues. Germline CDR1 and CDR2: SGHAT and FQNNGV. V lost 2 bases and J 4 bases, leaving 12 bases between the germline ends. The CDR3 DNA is TGTGCCAGCAGCTTATTTACAGGAGATTACGAGCAGTACTTC. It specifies CASSLFTGDYEQYF.

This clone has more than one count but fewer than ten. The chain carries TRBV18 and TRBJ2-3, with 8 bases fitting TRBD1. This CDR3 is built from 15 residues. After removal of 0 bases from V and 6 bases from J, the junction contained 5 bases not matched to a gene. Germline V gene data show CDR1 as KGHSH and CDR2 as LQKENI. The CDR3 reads CASSPPLGQEDTQYF. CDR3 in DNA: TGTGCCAGCTCACCACCGTTGGGACAGGAGGATACGCAGTATTTT.

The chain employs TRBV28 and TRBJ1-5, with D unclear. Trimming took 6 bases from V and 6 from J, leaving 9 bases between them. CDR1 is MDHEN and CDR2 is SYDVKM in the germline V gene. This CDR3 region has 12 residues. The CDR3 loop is CASREGSQPQHF. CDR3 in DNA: TGTGCCAGCAGGGAAGGGAGTCAGCCCCAGCATTTT. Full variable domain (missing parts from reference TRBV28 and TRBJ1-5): DVKVTQSSRYLVKRTGEKVFLECVQDMDHENMFWYRQDPGLGLRLIYFSYDVKMKEKGDIPEGYSVSREKKERFSLILESASTNQTSMYLCASREGSQPQHFGDGTRLSIL.

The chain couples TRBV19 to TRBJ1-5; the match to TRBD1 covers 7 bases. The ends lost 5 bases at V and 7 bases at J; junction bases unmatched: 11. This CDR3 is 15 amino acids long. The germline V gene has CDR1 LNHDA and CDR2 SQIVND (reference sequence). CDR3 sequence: CASSAGTERAQPQHF. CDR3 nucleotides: TGTGCCAGTAGTGCCGGGACAGAACGAGCCCAGCCCCAGCATTTT.

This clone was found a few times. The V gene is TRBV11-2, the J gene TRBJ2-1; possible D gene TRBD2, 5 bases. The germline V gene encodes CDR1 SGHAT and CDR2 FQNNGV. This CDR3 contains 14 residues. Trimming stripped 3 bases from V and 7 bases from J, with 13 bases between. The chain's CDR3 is CASSFGLRRNEQFF. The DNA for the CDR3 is TGTGCCAGCAGCTTTGGTTTGAGGAGGAATGAGCAGTTCTTC.

The CDR3 DNA reads as TGTGCCAGCAGTTCCGACAGAGAATGGGAGCAGTACTTC. As protein: CASSSDREWEQYF. The chain combines TRBV28 with TRBJ2-7, with D possibly being TRBD1 (5 bases). CDR1 and CDR2 (germline): MDHEN, SYDVKM. V shed 4 bases and J shed 7 bases, with 14 bases lying between them. CDR3 length equals 13 residues.

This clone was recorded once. The CDR3: CACGTGQQETQYF. The DNA for the CDR3 is TGTGCCTGCGGGACAGGGCAGCAAGAGACCCAGTACTTC. The chain is built from TRBV30 and TRBJ2-5; 9 bases agree with TRBD1. V lost 6 bases to trimming and J lost 2 bases; unmatched junction nucleotides: 4. The CDR3 contains 13 residues. Germline V CDR1 and CDR2: GTSNPN, SVGIG (reference sequence). Together with reference TRBV30 and TRBJ2-5, the CDR3 gives the full variable domain: SQTIHQWPATLVQPVGSPLSLECTVEGTSNPNLYWYRQAAGRGLQLLFYSVGIGQISSEVPQNLSASRPQDRQFILSSKKLLLSDSGFYLCACGTGQQETQYFGPGTRLLVL.

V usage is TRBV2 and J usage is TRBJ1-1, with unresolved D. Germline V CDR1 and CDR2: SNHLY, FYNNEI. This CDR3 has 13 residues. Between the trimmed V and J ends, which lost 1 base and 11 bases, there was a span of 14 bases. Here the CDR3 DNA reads TGTGCCAGCAGTGAAGGACGAGGGAAGGAGGCTTTCTTT. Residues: CASSEGRGKEAFF.

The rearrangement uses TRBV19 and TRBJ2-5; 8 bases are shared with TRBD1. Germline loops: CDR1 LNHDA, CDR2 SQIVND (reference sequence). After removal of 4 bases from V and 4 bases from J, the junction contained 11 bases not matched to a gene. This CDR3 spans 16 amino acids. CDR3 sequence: CASSRYGTGERETQYF. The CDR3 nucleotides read TGTGCCAGTAGTAGATACGGGACAGGTGAAAGAGAGACCCAGTACTTC.

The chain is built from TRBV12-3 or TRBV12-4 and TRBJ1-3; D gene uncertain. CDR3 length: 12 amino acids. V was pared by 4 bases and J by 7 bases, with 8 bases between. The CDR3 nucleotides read TGTGCCAGCAGTTCCACTCGGAACACCATATATTTT. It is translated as CASSSTRNTIYF.

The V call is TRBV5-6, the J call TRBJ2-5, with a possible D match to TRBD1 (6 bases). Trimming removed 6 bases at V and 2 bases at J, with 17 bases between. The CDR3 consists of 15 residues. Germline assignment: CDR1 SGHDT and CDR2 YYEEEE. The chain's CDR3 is CASNLFDRSQETQYF. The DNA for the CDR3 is TGTGCCAGCAATCTGTTTGACAGGTCTCAAGAGACCCAGTACTTC.

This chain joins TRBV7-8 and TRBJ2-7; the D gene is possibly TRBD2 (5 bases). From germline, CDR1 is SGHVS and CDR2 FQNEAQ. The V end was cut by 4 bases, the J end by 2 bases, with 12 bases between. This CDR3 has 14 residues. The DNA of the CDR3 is TGTGCCAGCAGCTCCGACTACCGAGCCTACGAGCAGTACTTC. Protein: CASSSDYRAYEQYF.

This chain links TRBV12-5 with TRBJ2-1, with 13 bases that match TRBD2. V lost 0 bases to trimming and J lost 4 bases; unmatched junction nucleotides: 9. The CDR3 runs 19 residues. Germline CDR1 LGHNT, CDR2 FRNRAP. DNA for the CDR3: TGTGCTAGTGGTTTGGTACGTCGACTAGCGGGGGGCCAATACAATGAGCAGTTCTTC. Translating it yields CASGLVRRLAGGQYNEQFF.

DNA of the CDR3: TGTGCCAGCAGCCTGGCAGGAGGAGGGACCCAGTACTTC. Translated, it gives CASSLAGGGTQYF. The V call is TRBV3-1 (or the pseudogene TRBV3-2), the J call TRBJ2-5; a weak D match, TRBD2 (5 bases). Germline loops: CDR1 LGHDT, CDR2 YNNKEL (reference sequence). Trimming shortened V by 4 bases and J by 7 bases, and 13 bases separated the two germline ends. The CDR3 runs to 13 residues.

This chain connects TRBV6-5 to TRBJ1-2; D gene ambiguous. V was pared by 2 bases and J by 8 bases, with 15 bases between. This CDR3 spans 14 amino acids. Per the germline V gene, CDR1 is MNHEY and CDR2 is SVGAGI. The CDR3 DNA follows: TGTGCCAGCAGTTACGGGAGGACGCGAGGAGGCTACACCTTC. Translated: CASSYGRTRGGYTF.

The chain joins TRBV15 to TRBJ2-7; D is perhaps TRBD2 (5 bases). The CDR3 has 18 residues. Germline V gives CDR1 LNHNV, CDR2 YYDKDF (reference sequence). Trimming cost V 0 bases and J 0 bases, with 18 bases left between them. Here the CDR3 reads CATSRDVPRTPSSYEQYF. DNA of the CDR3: TGTGCCACCAGCAGAGATGTCCCCCGGACTCCCAGCTCCTACGAGCAGTACTTC.

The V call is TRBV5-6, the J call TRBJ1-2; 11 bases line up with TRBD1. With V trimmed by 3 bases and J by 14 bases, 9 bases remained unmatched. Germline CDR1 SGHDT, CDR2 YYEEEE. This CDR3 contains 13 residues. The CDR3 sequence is CASSSPDRGRETF. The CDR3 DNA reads TGTGCCAGCAGCTCCCCGGACAGGGGGCGCGAGACCTTC.

The CDR3 is CASRYRGGETQYF. The CDR3 region has the DNA TGCGCCAGCAGGTACAGGGGTGGAGAGACCCAGTACTTC. The rearrangement uses TRBV5-1 and TRBJ2-5; 7 positions agree with TRBD1. Germline trimming cut 5 bases from V and 4 bases from J; bases unmatched to any gene: 5. Germline loops: CDR1 SGHRS, CDR2 YFSETQ. This CDR3 has 13 residues.

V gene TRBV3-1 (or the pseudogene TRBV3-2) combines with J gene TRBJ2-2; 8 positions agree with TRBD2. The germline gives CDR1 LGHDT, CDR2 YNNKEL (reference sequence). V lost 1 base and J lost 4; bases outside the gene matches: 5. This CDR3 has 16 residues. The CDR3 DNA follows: TGTGCCAGCAGCCAAGCCGGGGGGGGCGTCACCGGGGAGCTGTTTTTT. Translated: CASSQAGGGVTGELFF.

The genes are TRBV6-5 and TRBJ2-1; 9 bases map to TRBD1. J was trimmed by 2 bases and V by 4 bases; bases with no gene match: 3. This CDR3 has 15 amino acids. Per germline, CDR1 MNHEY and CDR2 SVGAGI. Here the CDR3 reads CASSSDRGAYNEQFF. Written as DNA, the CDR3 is TGTGCCAGCAGTTCCGACAGGGGGGCCTACAATGAGCAGTTCTTC.

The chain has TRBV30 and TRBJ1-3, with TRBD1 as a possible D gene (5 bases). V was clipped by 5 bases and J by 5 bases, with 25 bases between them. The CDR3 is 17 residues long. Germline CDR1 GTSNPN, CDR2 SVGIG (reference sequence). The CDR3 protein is CAWLKYCRGSTRNTIYF. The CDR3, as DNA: TGTGCCTGGCTAAAATATTGCCGGGGGTCAACGCGAAACACCATATATTTT.